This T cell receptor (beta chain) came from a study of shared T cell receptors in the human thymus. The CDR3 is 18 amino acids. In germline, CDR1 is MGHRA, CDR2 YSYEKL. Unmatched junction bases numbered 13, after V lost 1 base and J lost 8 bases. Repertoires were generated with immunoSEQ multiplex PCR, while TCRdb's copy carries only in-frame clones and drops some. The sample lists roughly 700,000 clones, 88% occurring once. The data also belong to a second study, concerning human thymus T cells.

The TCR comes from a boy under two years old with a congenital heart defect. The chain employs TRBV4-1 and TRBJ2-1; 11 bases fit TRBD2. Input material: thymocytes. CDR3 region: CASSQALAGVHPPDEQFF. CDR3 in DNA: TGCGCCAGCAGCCAAGCACTAGCGGGAGTTCACCCGCCGGATGAGCAGTTCTTC.